The rows below give T cell receptor beta chains drawn from one sample of a study of blood T cell repertoires in COVID-19. Here immunoSEQ multiplex PCR was the method, and the copy in TCRdb shows in-frame clones only, minus some. The sample lists approximately 250,000 clones; 75% to 90% were seen once. Sequencing used PBMCs or T cells enriched from blood (not recorded which). These receptors were taken from a woman aged 40 to 50 who had been exposed to COVID-19. CDR3s include the opening cysteine and the closing phenylalanine or tryptophan. The D gene is left open where the match is weak. Size values are once, few and many counts, or a class for expanded clones, and some rows have none.

d_call	v_call	clone_size	j_call	cdr3_aa	cdr3_nt
TRBD2	TRBV5-4	NA	TRBJ2-1	CASSLEATSGDNEQFF	TGTGCCAGCAGCTTGGAGGCGACTAGCGGGGACAATGAGCAGTTCTTC
NA	TRBV12-5	NA	TRBJ2-5	CASGYGRETTQETQYF	TGTGCTAGTGGTTACGGCCGGGAGACCACCCAAGAGACCCAGTACTTC
TRBD1	TRBV27	NA	TRBJ2-6	CASSLLGAGGSSGANVLTF	TGTGCCAGCAGTTTATTAGGCGCAGGGGGCTCCTCTGGGGCCAACGTCCTGACTTTC
NA	TRBV24-1	NA	TRBJ1-2	CATSDPTGGHYGYTF	TGTGCCACCAGTGACCCGACAGGCGGACACTATGGCTACACCTTC
NA	TRBV4-3	NA	TRBJ2-7	CASSQERANEEQYF	TGCGCCAGCAGCCAAGAGAGGGCAAATGAAGAGCAGTACTTC
NA	TRBV3-1/TRBV3-2	NA	TRBJ2-1	CASSSSGEQFF	TGTGCCAGCAGCTCTTCGGGTGAGCAGTTCTTC
TRBD1	TRBV7-3	NA	TRBJ2-3	CASSATQGGTDTQYF	TGTGCCAGCAGCGCCACACAGGGGGGTACAGATACGCAGTATTTT
NA	TRBV7-3	few	TRBJ2-1	CASSSSIGEGEQFF	TGTGCCAGCAGCTCCTCCATCGGGGAAGGTGAGCAGTTCTTC
NA	TRBV6-5	NA	TRBJ1-4	CASNVGAGGEKLFF	TGTGCCAGCAATGTTGGCGCGGGGGGTGAAAAACTGTTTTTT
NA	TRBV19	NA	TRBJ2-2	CASSRIDRITGELFF	TGTGCCAGTAGTAGAATCGACAGAATCACCGGGGAGCTGTTTTTT
TRBD1	TRBV7-2	NA	TRBJ1-5	CASSLTGVSNQPQHF	TGTGCCAGCAGCTTAACAGGGGTAAGCAATCAGCCCCAGCATTTT
TRBD2	TRBV5-4	NA	TRBJ2-5	CASSSGAGGRGETQYF	TGTGCCAGCAGCTCGGGGGCGGGGGGGCGAGGAGAGACCCAGTACTTC
NA	TRBV14	NA	TRBJ1-2	CASSQVVGPGYHYGYTF	TGTGCCAGCAGCCAAGTCGTCGGCCCAGGGTATCACTATGGCTACACCTTC
NA	TRBV12-3/TRBV12-4	NA	TRBJ1-3	CASSFFIGNTIYF	TGTGCCAGCAGTTTTTTTATAGGAAACACCATATATTTT
NA	TRBV30	NA	TRBJ1-5	CAWSVQGTSNQPQHF	TGTGCCTGGAGTGTACAGGGCACTAGCAATCAGCCCCAGCATTTT
TRBD2	TRBV2	NA	TRBJ2-5	CASSGEGGGAKETQYF	TGTGCCAGCAGTGGTGAGGGCGGGGGGGCCAAAGAGACCCAGTACTTC
NA	TRBV4-3	once	TRBJ1-3	CASSATWGQSSGNTIYF	TGCGCCAGCAGCGCCACCTGGGGGCAAAGCTCTGGAAACACCATATATTTT
NA	TRBV6-2/TRBV6-3	NA	TRBJ2-3	CASSYQGQGHTDTQYF	TGTGCCAGCAGTTACCAAGGTCAGGGGCACACAGATACGCAGTATTTT
NA	TRBV24-1	NA	TRBJ2-1	CATSDPSGGGNEQFF	TGTGCCACCAGTGATCCTAGCGGAGGGGGGAATGAGCAGTTCTTC
TRBD2	TRBV5-1	NA	TRBJ2-5	CASSLAGSGGAETQYF	TGCGCCAGCAGCTTGGCCGGTAGCGGGGGGGCTGAGACCCAGTACTTC
NA	TRBV2	NA	TRBJ1-2	CASRKDSAPNYGYTF	TGTGCCAGCAGAAAGGACAGCGCCCCTAACTATGGCTACACCTTC
NA	TRBV6-5	NA	TRBJ2-5	CASSQLVQETQYF	TGTGCCAGCAGTCAACTCGTCCAAGAGACCCAGTACTTC
NA	TRBV2	NA	TRBJ1-5	CASSEPGTLNQPQHF	TGTGCCAGCAGTGAACCCGGGACACTTAATCAGCCCCAGCATTTT
NA	TRBV12-3/TRBV12-4	once	TRBJ2-1	CASSWAQGNEQFF	TGTGCCAGCAGTTGGGCGCAGGGTAATGAGCAGTTCTTC
TRBD1	TRBV19	NA	TRBJ1-5	CASSALDRGVQPQHF	TGTGCCAGTAGTGCCTTAGACAGGGGGGTACAGCCCCAGCATTTT
TRBD1	TRBV29-1	NA	TRBJ2-7	CSVNEGWDRGYYEQYF	TGCAGCGTTAACGAAGGGTGGGACAGGGGTTACTACGAGCAGTACTTC
NA	TRBV11-2	NA	TRBJ1-3	CASSPRGASGNTIYF	TGTGCCAGCAGCCCCCGTGGGGCCTCTGGAAACACCATATATTTT
TRBD1	TRBV5-6	NA	TRBJ1-2	CASSLDRGRGYTF	TGTGCCAGCAGCTTGGACAGGGGGCGAGGCTACACCTTC
NA	TRBV6-2/TRBV6-3	NA	TRBJ1-5	CASSYGGTSTIQPQHF	TGTGCCAGCAGTTACGGGGGCACCTCGACGATTCAGCCCCAGCATTTT
TRBD2	TRBV6-5	once	TRBJ2-7	CASKGERGGGEQYF	TGTGCCAGCAAGGGGGAGCGGGGGGGTGGCGAGCAGTACTTC
NA	TRBV6-2/TRBV6-3	few	TRBJ2-2	CASSYSRRNTGELFF	TGTGCCAGCAGTTACTCGAGAAGAAACACCGGGGAGCTGTTTTTT
NA	TRBV28	NA	TRBJ1-1	CASSLTNRNTEAFF	TGTGCCAGCAGTTTAACCAACAGGAACACTGAAGCTTTCTTT
NA	TRBV10-3	NA	TRBJ2-2	CAISSTGGELFF	TGTGCCATCAGTTCGACAGGTGGGGAGCTGTTTTTT
NA	TRBV7-2	NA	TRBJ1-2	CASSTGGRDFNGYTF	TGTGCCAGCAGCACGGGCGGCAGGGACTTTAATGGCTACACCTTC
TRBD2	TRBV27	NA	TRBJ2-5	CASSGGTTLGETQYF	TGTGCCAGCAGTGGCGGGACTACGTTGGGTGAGACCCAGTACTTC
NA	TRBV4-1	NA	TRBJ2-5	CASSQGSGGWETQYF	TGCGCCAGCAGCCAAGGATCAGGGGGGTGGGAGACCCAGTACTTC
NA	TRBV28	NA	TRBJ1-6	CASSLLPAREYNSPLHF	TGTGCCAGCAGTTTACTTCCGGCCAGGGAATATAATTCACCCCTCCACTTT
NA	TRBV4-3	NA	TRBJ2-7	CASSQGPSTYEQYF	TGCGCCAGCAGCCAGGGGCCGTCGACCTACGAGCAGTACTTC
NA	TRBV13	once	TRBJ2-1	CASSSETSSSYNEQFF	TGTGCCAGCAGCTCCGAGACATCCAGCTCCTACAATGAGCAGTTCTTC
NA	TRBV19	NA	TRBJ1-1	CASRTRTGMNTEAFF	TGTGCCAGTAGAACCCGCACAGGGATGAACACTGAAGCTTTCTTT
TRBD2	TRBV7-7	NA	TRBJ2-5	CASSLIVTSGGYETQYF	TGTGCCAGCAGCTTAATAGTAACTAGCGGGGGGTACGAGACCCAGTACTTC
NA	TRBV5-6	NA	TRBJ2-7	CASSFHYEQYF	TGTGCCAGCAGCTTTCACTACGAGCAGTACTTC
NA	TRBV24-1	NA	TRBJ1-4	CATSDTTRGLPEKLFF	TGTGCCACCAGTGATACTACCAGGGGTCTCCCTGAAAAACTGTTTTTT
NA	TRBV12-3/TRBV12-4	NA	TRBJ2-2	CASRLWNTGELFF	TGTGCCAGCAGACTGTGGAACACCGGGGAGCTGTTTTTT
NA	TRBV9	NA	TRBJ2-3	CASSVTGASTDTQYF	TGTGCCAGCAGCGTCACAGGAGCGAGCACAGATACGCAGTATTTT
TRBD1	TRBV6-5	NA	TRBJ1-3	CASSYVQGASGNTIYF	TGTGCCAGCAGTTACGTGCAGGGGGCGAGTGGAAACACCATATATTTT